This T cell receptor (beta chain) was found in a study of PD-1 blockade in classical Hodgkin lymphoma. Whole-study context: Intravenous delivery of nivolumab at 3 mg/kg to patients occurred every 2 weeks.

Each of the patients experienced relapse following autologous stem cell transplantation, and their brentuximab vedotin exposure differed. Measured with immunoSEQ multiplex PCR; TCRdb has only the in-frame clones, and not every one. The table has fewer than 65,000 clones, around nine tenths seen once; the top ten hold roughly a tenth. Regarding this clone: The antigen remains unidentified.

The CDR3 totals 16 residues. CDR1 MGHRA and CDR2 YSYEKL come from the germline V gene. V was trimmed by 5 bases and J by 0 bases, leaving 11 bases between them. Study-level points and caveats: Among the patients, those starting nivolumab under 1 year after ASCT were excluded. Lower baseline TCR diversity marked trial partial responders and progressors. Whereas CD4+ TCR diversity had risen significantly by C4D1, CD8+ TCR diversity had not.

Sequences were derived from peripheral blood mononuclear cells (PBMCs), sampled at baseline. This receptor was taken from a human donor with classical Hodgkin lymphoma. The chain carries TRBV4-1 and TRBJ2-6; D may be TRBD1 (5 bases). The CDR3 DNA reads TGCGCCAGCAGCAATCAAGGGGACTCTGGGGCCAACGTCCTGACTTTC. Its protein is CASSNQGDSGANVLTF.